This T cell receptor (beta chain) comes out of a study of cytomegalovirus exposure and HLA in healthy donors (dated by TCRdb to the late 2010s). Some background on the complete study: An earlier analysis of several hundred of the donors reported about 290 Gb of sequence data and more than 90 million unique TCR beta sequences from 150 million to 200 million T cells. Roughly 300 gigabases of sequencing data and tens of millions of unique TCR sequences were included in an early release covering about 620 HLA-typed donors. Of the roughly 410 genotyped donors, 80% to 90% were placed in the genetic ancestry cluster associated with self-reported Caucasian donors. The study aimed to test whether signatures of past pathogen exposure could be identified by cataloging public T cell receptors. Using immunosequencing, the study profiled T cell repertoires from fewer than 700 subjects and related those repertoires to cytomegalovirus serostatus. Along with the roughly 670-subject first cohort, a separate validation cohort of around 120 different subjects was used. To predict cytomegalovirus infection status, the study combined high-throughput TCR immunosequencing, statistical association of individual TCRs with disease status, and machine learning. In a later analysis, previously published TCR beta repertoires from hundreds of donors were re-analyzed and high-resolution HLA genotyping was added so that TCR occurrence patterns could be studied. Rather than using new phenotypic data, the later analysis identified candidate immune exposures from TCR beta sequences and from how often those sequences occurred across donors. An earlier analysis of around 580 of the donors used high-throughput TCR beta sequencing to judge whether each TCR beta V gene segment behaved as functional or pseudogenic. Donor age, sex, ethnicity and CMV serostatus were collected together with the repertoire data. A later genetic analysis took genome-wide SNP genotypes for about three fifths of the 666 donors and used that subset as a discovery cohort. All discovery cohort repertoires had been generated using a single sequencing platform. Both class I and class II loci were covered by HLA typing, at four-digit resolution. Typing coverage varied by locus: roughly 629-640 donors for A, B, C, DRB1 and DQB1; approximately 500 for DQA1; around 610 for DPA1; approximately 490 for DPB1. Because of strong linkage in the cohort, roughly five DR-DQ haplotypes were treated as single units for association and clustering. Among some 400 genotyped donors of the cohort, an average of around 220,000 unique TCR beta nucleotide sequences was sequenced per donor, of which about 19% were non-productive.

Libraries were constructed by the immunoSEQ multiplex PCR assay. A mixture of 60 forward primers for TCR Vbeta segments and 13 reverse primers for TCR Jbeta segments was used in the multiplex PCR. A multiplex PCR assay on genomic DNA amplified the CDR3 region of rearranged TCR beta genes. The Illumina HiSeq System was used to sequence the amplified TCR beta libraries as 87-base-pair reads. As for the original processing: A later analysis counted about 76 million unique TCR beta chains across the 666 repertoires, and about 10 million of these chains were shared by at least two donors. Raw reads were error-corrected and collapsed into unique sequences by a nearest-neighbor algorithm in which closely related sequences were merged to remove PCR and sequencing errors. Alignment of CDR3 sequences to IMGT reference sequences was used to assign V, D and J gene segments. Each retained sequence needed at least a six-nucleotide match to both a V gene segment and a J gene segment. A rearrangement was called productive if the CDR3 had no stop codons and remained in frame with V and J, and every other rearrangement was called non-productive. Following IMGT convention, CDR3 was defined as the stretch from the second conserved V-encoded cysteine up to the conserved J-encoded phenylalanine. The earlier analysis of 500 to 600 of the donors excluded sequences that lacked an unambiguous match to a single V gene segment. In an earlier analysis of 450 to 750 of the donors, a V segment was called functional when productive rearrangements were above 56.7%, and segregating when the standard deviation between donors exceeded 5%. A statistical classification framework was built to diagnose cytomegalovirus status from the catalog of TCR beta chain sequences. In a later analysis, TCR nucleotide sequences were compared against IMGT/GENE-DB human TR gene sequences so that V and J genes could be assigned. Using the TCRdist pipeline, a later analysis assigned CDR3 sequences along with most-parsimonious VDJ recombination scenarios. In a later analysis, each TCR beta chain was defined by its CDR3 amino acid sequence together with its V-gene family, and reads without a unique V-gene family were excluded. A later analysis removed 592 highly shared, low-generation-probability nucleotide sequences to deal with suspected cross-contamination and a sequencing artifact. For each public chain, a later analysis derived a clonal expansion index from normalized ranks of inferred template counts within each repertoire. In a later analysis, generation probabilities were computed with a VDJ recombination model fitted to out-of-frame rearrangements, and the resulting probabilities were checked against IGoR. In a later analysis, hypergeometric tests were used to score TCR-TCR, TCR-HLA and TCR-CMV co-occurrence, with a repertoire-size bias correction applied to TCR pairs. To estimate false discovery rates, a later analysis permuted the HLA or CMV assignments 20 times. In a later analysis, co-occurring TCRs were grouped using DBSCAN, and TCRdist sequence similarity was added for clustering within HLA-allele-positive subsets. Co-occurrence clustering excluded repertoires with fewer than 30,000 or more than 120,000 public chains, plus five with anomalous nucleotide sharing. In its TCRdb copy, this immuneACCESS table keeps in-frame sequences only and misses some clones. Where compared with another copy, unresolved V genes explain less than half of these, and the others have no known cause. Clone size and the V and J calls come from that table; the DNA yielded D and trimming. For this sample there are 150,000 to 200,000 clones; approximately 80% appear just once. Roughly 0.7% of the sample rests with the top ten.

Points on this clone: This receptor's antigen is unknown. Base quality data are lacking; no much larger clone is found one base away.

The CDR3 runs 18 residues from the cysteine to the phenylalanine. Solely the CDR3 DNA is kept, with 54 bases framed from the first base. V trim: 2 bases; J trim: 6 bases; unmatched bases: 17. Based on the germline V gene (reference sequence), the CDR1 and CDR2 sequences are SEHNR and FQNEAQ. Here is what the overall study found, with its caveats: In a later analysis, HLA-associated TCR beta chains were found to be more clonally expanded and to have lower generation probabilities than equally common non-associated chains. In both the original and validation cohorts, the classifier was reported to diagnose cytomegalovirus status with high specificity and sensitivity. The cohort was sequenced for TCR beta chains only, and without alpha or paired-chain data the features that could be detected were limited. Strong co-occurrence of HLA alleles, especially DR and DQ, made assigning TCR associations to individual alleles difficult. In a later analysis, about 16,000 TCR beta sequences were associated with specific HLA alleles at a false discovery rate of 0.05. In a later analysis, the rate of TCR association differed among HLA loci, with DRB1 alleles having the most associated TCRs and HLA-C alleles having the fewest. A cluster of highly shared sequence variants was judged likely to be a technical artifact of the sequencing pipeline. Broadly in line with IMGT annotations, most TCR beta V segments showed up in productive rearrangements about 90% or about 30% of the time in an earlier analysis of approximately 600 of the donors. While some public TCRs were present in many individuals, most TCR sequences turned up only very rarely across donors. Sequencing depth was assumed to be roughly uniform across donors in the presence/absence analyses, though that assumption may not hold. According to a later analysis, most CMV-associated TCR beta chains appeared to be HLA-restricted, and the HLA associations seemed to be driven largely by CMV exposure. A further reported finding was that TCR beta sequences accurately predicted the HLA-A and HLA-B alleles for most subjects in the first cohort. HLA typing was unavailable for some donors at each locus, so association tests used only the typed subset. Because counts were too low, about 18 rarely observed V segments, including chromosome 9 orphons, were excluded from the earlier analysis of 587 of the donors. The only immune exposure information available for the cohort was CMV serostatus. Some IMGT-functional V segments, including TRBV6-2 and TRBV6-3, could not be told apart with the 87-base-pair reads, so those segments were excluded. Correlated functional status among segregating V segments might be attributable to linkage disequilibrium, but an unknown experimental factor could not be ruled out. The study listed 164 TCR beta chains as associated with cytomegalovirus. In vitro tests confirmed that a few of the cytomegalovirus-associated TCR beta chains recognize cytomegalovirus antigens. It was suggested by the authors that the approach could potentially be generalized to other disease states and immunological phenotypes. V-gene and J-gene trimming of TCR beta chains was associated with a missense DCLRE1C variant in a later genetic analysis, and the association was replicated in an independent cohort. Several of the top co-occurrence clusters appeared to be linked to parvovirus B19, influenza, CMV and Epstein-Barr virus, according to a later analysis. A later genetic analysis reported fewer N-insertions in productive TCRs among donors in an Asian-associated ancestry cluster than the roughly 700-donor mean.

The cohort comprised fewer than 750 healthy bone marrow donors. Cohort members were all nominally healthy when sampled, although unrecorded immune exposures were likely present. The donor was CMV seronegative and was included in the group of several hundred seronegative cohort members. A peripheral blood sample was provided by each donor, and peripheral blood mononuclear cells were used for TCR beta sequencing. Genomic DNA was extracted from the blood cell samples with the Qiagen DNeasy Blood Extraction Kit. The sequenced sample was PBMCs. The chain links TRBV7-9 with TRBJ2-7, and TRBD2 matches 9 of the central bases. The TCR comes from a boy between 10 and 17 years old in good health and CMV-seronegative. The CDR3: CASSLRSPLRLAVGEQYF. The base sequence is TGTGCCAGCAGCTTAAGGTCTCCCCTGAGACTAGCGGTGGGCGAGCAGTACTTC.